The clone carrying this T cell receptor beta chain has at least ten counts. Its antigen is not known. This record comes from a study of CD8+CD57+ T cells in acquired aplastic anemia. As for the study in general: Sorted cells (CD4+ and CD8+) yielded DNA amounts that averaged 3.2 ug. The study obtained approximately 11 million reads on average for CD4+ cells from healthy donors. Study-level points and caveats: A set of 25 to 35 CD8+ CDR3 sequences was shared between patients and controls, and these sequences appeared highly expressed in patients. Researchers reported that CD8+ Simpson's diversity was not significantly different in patients versus controls.

This CDR3 is built from 15 residues. Looked up from germline, CDR1 is SNHLY and CDR2 is FYNNEI. The ends lost 6 bases at V and 9 bases at J; junction bases unmatched: 8. Investigators profiled TCR beta VDJ and CDR3 from genomic DNA template. TCRdb re-derived calls from the reads in MiXCR, one entry per CDR3 protein. This table has over 150,000 distinct CDR3 sequences, around 59% appearing once. This chain connects TRBV2 to TRBJ1-6; TRBD1 agrees at 10 bases. The sequence was collected from a human donor in good health, serving as a control. The sample taken for sequencing was sorted CD4+, CD8+, or CD8+CD57+ T cells (not recorded which) from PBMCs. The CDR3 DNA is TGTGCCAGCAGAGACTTCCGGGACAGGGGTTCACCCCTCCACTTT. As protein: CASRDFRDRGSPLHF. Filled out from reference TRBV2 and TRBJ1-6, the complete variable domain reads EPEVTQTPSHQVTQMGQEVILRCVPISNHLYFYWYRQILGQKVEFLVSFYNNEISEKSEIFDDQFSVERPDGSNFTLKIRSTKLEDSAMYFCASRDFRDRGSPLHFGNGTRLTVT.